This T cell receptor (beta chain) was retrieved from a study of blood T cell repertoires in COVID-19. Study overall: Italy, Spain and the United States were the sources of the convalescent and acute COVID-19 samples. From T cells, B-cell-depleted T cells, or PBMCs came the material, which was cDNA or gDNA.

Per the study methods: Reference gene primer amplification gave nucleated cell count estimates. The table came from immunoSEQ multiplex PCR; TCRdb's copy has only in-frame clones and leaves some out. V and J calls and clone size come straight from that table; D and trimming were deduced from the DNA. Among about 240,000 clones listed, about 83% were seen once. Germline V gene sequence: CDR1 LNHDA, CDR2 SQIVND (reference sequence). CDR3 length: 15 amino acids. Germline trimming cut 4 bases from V and 4 bases from J; bases unmatched to any gene: 2. The specimen was peripheral blood. This TCR derives from a man older than 75 with acute or convalescent COVID-19. The chain is built from TRBV19 and TRBJ2-3, with 13 bases matching TRBD2. This CDR3 reads CASSRTSGRSDTQYF. The CDR3 bases are TGTGCCAGTAGTAGGACTAGCGGGAGATCAGATACGCAGTATTTT.